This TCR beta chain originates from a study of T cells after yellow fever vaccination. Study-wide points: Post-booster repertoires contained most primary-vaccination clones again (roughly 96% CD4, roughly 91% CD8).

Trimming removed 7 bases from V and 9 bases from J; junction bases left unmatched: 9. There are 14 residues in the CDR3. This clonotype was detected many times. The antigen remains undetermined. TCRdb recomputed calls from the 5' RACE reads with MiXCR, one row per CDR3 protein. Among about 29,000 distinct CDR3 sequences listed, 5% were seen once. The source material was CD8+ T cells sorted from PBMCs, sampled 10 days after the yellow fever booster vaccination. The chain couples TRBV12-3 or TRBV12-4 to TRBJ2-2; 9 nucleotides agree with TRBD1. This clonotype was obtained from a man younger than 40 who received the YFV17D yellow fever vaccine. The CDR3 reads CASNLGQGTRELFF. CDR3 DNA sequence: TGTGCCAGCAACCTCGGACAGGGGACGCGGGAGCTGTTTTTT.